Each of the 22 T cell receptor beta chains below was sequenced from the same sample in a study of graft-versus-host responses after intestinal transplantation. No antigens are known for them. Only in-frame clones appear in the TCRdb table, and some are missing; sequencing was by immunoSEQ multiplex PCR. Among some 88,000 clones listed, 85% to 95% were seen once. The specimen comprised unstimulated CD8+ T cells sorted from spleen or lymph node cells, sampled before intestinal transplant. The receptor source for this set is a human donor who received an intestinal transplant.

This clone was picked up a small number of times. This chain connects TRBV4-3 to TRBJ1-1, with TRBD1 as a possible D gene (6 bases). Trimming stripped 2 bases from V and 0 bases from J, with 10 bases between. CDR1 is LGHNA and CDR2 is YSLEER in the germline V gene. The CDR3 spans 15 residues. CDR3 in amino acids: CASSQQQGVNTEAFF. The DNA for the CDR3 is TGCGCCAGCAGCCAACAACAGGGAGTGAACACTGAAGCTTTCTTT.

The chain combines TRBV19 with TRBJ2-2; possible D gene TRBD1, 6 bases. CDR1 is LNHDA and CDR2 is SQIVND in the germline V gene (reference sequence). The CDR3 runs to 14 residues. Trimming shortened V by 8 bases and J by 2 bases, and 12 bases separated the two germline ends. This CDR3 is CASVGTTNTGELFF. The DNA for the CDR3 is TGTGCCAGTGTCGGGACAACTAACACCGGGGAGCTGTTTTTT.

The chain is built from TRBV27 and TRBJ2-7, with 7 bases fitting TRBD2. Unmatched junction bases numbered 23, after V lost 4 bases and J lost 2 bases. The CDR3 has 20 amino acids. Germline assignment: CDR1 MNHEY and CDR2 SMNVEV (reference sequence). In DNA form, the CDR3 reads TGTGCCAGCAGTTCCCCGGGCGTAAACACTCACGCCGGGACTACCTACGAGCAGTACTTC. This translates into CASSSPGVNTHAGTTYEQYF.

The chain links TRBV27 to TRBJ1-2; D unclear. Germline values: CDR1 MNHEY, CDR2 SMNVEV (reference sequence). Between the trimmed V and J ends, which lost 0 bases and 3 bases, there was a span of 14 bases. The CDR3 spans 16 residues. Here the CDR3 reads CASSLSARGGDYGYTF. CDR3 in DNA: TGTGCCAGCAGTTTATCCGCACGGGGTGGCGACTATGGCTACACCTTC.

This clone has a single count. The rearrangement links TRBV2 to TRBJ1-2; 7 bases fit TRBD1. Germline CDR1 and CDR2: SNHLY and FYNNEI. The V gene end was trimmed by 2 bases and the J gene end by 7 bases; junction bases not matched to a gene: 10. The CDR3 totals 15 residues. CDR3 sequence (DNA): TGTGCCAGCAGTGAAAATGGAGGGGGCGCTTTTGGCTACACCTTC. It codes for CASSENGGGAFGYTF.

V and J are TRBV30 and TRBJ2-7; the match to TRBD1 covers 11 bases. There are 14 residues in the CDR3. The trim removed 3 bases at V and 5 bases at J, leaving 6 bases unmatched. Per the germline V gene, CDR1 is GTSNPN and CDR2 is SVGIG (reference sequence). CDR3 sequence: CAWSSGTGGHEQYF. CDR3 coding DNA: TGTGCCTGGAGCTCCGGGACAGGGGGACACGAGCAGTACTTC.

This chain uses TRBV4-3 with TRBJ2-2; D is possibly TRBD2 (5 bases). The CDR3 contains 16 residues. Trimming left V 0 bases short and J 1 base short, with 9 bases between. Germline V CDR1 and CDR2: LGHNA, YSLEER. The CDR3, as DNA: TGCGCCAGCAGCCAAGATCGGGGTGAGAACACCGGGGAGCTGTTTTTT. Amino acid sequence: CASSQDRGENTGELFF.

The chain recombines TRBV7-9 with TRBJ2-2; tentative D call: TRBD1 (5 bases). Trimming shortened V by 5 bases and J by 0 bases, and 16 bases separated the two germline ends. Germline V lookup: CDR1 SEHNR, CDR2 FQNEAQ (reference sequence). This CDR3 contains 17 residues. CDR3 residues: CASSLGKQETNTGELFF. The CDR3 nucleotides read TGTGCCAGCAGCCTAGGGAAACAGGAGACGAACACCGGGGAGCTGTTTTTT.

The V call is TRBV10-3, the J call TRBJ2-7; no definite D call. The germline V gene has CDR1 ENHRY and CDR2 SYGVKD. The CDR3 is 14 amino acids. Trimming removed 2 bases from V and 0 bases from J, with 8 bases in between. The chain's CDR3 is CAISEPYNSYEQYF. The CDR3 DNA reads TGTGCCATCAGTGAGCCCTATAACTCCTACGAGCAGTACTTC.

This clone has only one observation. V is TRBV13 and J is TRBJ1-1; 9 bases are a match to TRBD1. The V segment lost 4 bases and the J segment 5 bases; nucleotides outside the gene matches: 11. The CDR3 runs 16 residues. Germline V lookup: CDR1 PRHDT, CDR2 FYEKMQ (reference sequence). This CDR3 is CASSSTGQGWGTEAFF. DNA for the CDR3: TGTGCCAGCAGCTCCACGGGACAGGGTTGGGGGACTGAAGCTTTCTTT.

The V call is TRBV4-1, the J call TRBJ1-2; 9 nucleotides align to TRBD1. The junction had 5 bases not matched to a gene; V was cut back by 3 bases and J by 3 bases. CDR1 MGHRA and CDR2 YSYEKL come from the germline V gene. This CDR3 is built from 15 residues. CDR3 bases: TGCGCCAGCAGCCACGGGACAGGGAGTTACTATGGCTACACCTTC. It codes for CASSHGTGSYYGYTF.

The J gene is TRBJ2-2, the V gene TRBV7-9; D perhaps matches TRBD2 (5 bases). CDR1 and CDR2 from the germline V gene are SEHNR and FQNEAQ (reference sequence). The V end lost 5 bases, the J end lost 5 bases, and 18 bases lay between the germline ends. The CDR3 spans 16 residues. CDR3 sequence (DNA): TGTGCCAGCAGCGCGAAGAAGGGCCGCGGGACCGGGGAGCTGTTTTTT. Translation gives CASSAKKGRGTGELFF.

This clone has just one count. The V call is TRBV27, the J call TRBJ2-1, with 8 bases matching TRBD1. Germline assignment: CDR1 MNHEY and CDR2 SMNVEV (reference sequence). V dropped 3 bases and J dropped 12; count of bases not matched to a gene: 13. The CDR3 has 15 residues. This chain's CDR3 is CASSFRQGKGLGQFF. In DNA, the CDR3 is TGTGCCAGCAGTTTCCGACAGGGGAAGGGTCTAGGGCAGTTCTTC.

This sequence joins TRBV27 and TRBJ1-1; no reliable D call. CDR1 is MNHEY, CDR2 SMNVEV, per germline (reference sequence). V lost 5 bases and J lost 2, with 9 bases in between. The CDR3 has 13 amino acids. This CDR3 is CASSPLTNTEAFF. CDR3 nucleotide sequence: TGTGCCAGCAGTCCCCTGACAAACACTGAAGCTTTCTTT.

The rearrangement uses TRBV5-6 and TRBJ1-1, with unresolved D. Between the trimmed V and J ends, which lost 5 bases and 1 base, there was a span of 9 bases. Germline V CDR1 and CDR2: SGHDT, YYEEEE. The CDR3 is 13 amino acids. The CDR3 DNA sequence: TGTGCCAGCAGTGACACTAGGAACACTGAAGCTTTCTTT. Its translation: CASSDTRNTEAFF.

The chain employs TRBV4-2 and TRBJ2-7; 10 bases agree with TRBD1. J was trimmed by 3 bases and V by 0 bases; bases with no gene match: 2. Germline CDR1 LGHNA, CDR2 YNFKEQ. The CDR3 has 15 amino acids. This CDR3 reads CASSQDGQGVYEQYF. Here the CDR3 DNA reads TGTGCCAGCAGCCAAGACGGACAGGGGGTCTACGAGCAGTACTTC.

The chain carries TRBV19 and TRBJ1-5, with 8 bases aligning to TRBD1. This CDR3 is built from 17 residues. V trimming: 5 bases; J trimming: 4 bases; junction bases outside the gene matches: 13. The V gene's germline CDR1 is LNHDA and CDR2 SQIVND (reference sequence). The CDR3 bases are TGTGCCAGTAGTTATTGGGGGGGGACAGGCATAAATCAGCCCCAGCATTTT. It is translated as CASSYWGGTGINQPQHF.

This clone has just a few counts. The chain has TRBV6-6 and TRBJ1-1; D is unclear. Germline CDR1 and CDR2: MNHNY and SVGAGI (reference sequence). Trimming pared 5 bases from V and 1 base from J, leaving 5 bases between. CDR3 length: 12 amino acids. The CDR3 sequence is CASSAGNTEAFF. Here the CDR3 DNA reads TGTGCCAGCAGTGCAGGGAACACTGAAGCTTTCTTT.

The chain couples TRBV6-1 to TRBJ2-7, with 7 nucleotides matching TRBD2. The V gene end was trimmed by 8 bases and the J gene end by 3 bases; junction bases not matched to a gene: 7. The CDR3 runs to 13 residues. In germline, CDR1 is MNHNS, CDR2 SASEGT. CDR3 loop: CASGGGDGYEQYF. The DNA of the CDR3 is TGTGCCAGCGGGGGGGGAGACGGCTACGAGCAGTACTTC.

The chain recombines TRBV4-1 with TRBJ2-2, with D tentatively TRBD1 (5 bases). Germline CDR1 is MGHRA and CDR2 is YSYEKL. The CDR3 contains 15 residues. V shed 4 bases and J shed 6 bases, with 15 bases lying between them. The CDR3 protein is CASSLTQGASGELFF. CDR3 nucleotide sequence: TGCGCCAGCAGCCTAACTCAGGGTGCCTCCGGGGAGCTGTTTTTT.

The chain combines TRBV13 with TRBJ1-1; tentative D call: TRBD1 (5 bases). V shed 1 base and J shed 1 base, with 10 bases lying between them. Per germline, CDR1 PRHDT and CDR2 FYEKMQ (reference sequence). This CDR3 region has 15 residues. This CDR3 reads CASSLVGGTNTEAFF. CDR3 sequence (DNA): TGTGCCAGCAGCTTAGTCGGGGGGACGAACACTGAAGCTTTCTTT. Looking up the rest from reference TRBV13 and TRBJ1-1 gives the full variable domain: AAGVIQSPRHLIKEKRETATLKCYPIPRHDTVYWYQQGPGQDPQFLISFYEKMQSDKGSIPDRFSAQQFSDYHSELNMSSLELGDSALYFCASSLVGGTNTEAFFGQGTRLTVV.

This clone was recorded once. This chain connects TRBV7-9 to TRBJ2-7, with TRBD1 as a possible D gene (6 bases). Germline CDR1 and CDR2: SEHNR and FQNEAQ (reference sequence). The ends were cut back, 5 bases at V and 3 bases at J, with 11 bases in the middle. CDR3 size: 13 residues. DNA of the CDR3: TGTGCCAGCAGCCCTTCGGACAGCTACGAGCAGTACTTC. This sequence encodes CASSPSDSYEQYF.